Listed below are T cell receptor beta chains from one sample, sequenced in a study of response to subunit inactivated influenza vaccine. TCRdb recomputed calls from the RT-PCR reads with MiXCR, one row per CDR3 protein. In the table there are around 190,000 distinct CDR3 sequences, approximately 15% of which are singletons. Sample: CD8+ T cells sorted from PBMCs, taken around 5 days after vaccination. Receptor source: a man aged 45-65 years who received an inactivated influenza vaccine. Each CDR3 is given with its conserved first and last residue. The D gene is left open where the match is weak. Size is stated for part of the rows, as once, few or many counts, or as a class when the clone is expanded.

V gene	J gene	D gene	clone size	CDR3 protein	CDR3 DNA
TRBV28	TRBJ2-7	-	-	CASTPPGQIYEQYF	TGTGCCAGCACTCCCCCCGGACAGATCTACGAGCAGTACTTC
TRBV12-3/TRBV12-4	TRBJ2-7	-	many	CASSRAGPSYEQYF	TGTGCCAGCTCCCGAGCGGGTCCCTCCTACGAGCAGTACTTC
TRBV7-9	TRBJ2-5	-	-	CASSLVTREETQYF	TGTGCCAGCAGCTTAGTGACTCGGGAGGAGACCCAGTACTTC
TRBV6-1	TRBJ1-2	-	-	CASEGDALYYGYTF	TGTGCCAGCGAGGGGGACGCATTATACTATGGCTACACCTTC
TRBV6-5	TRBJ1-1	-	few	CASSLSRGGTEAFF	TGTGCCAGCAGTTTGTCCAGGGGAGGCACTGAAGCTTTCTTT
TRBV11-2	TRBJ2-1	-	few	CASSLEVSSYNEQFF	TGTGCCAGCAGCTTAGAAGTCAGCTCCTACAATGAGCAGTTCTTC
TRBV7-8	TRBJ2-5	-	many	CASSLERGWGAQETQYF	TGTGCCAGCAGCCTAGAACGGGGTTGGGGGGCTCAAGAGACCCAGTACTTC
TRBV5-1	TRBJ2-1	-	few	CASSLGDAQGNEQFF	TGCGCCAGCAGCTTGGGCGACGCCCAGGGGAATGAGCAGTTCTTC
TRBV7-8	TRBJ2-3	-	-	CASSLVPNPDTQYF	TGTGCCAGCAGCTTAGTGCCGAATCCAGATACGCAGTATTTT
TRBV9	TRBJ2-1	-	many	CASSEGGNEQFF	TGTGCCAGCAGCGAAGGTGGCAATGAGCAGTTCTTC
TRBV10-3	TRBJ2-7	TRBD2	-	CATIPGLDVYEQYF	TGTGCCACCATACCGGGACTAGATGTCTACGAGCAGTACTTC
TRBV2	TRBJ2-4	TRBD2	few	CASIPGLRGIQYF	TGTGCCAGCATCCCGGGACTAAGGGGCATTCAGTACTTC
TRBV6-1	TRBJ2-2	TRBD1	-	CASGVGQANTGELFF	TGTGCCAGCGGTGTAGGACAGGCGAACACCGGGGAGCTGTTTTTT
TRBV7-9	TRBJ2-3	-	few	CASSREYSGLTDTQYF	TGTGCCAGCAGCCGCGAGTATAGCGGACTCACAGATACGCAGTATTTT
TRBV28	TRBJ2-2	-	-	CASSSCCPGADFTVELFF	TGTGCCAGCAGTTCATGCTGCCCCGGGGCAGATTTTACCGTGGAGCTGTTTTTT
TRBV12-3/TRBV12-4	TRBJ2-7	TRBD1	-	CASAGTGVYEQYF	TGTGCCAGCGCCGGGACAGGGGTTTACGAGCAGTACTTC
TRBV7-8	TRBJ2-5	TRBD2	-	CASSSLAGGKETQYF	TGTGCCAGCAGCTCCCTAGCGGGGGGGAAAGAGACCCAGTACTTC
TRBV5-5	TRBJ1-2	-	few	CASSLRDGNYGYTF	TGTGCCAGCAGCTTACGGGACGGTAACTATGGCTACACCTTC
TRBV13	TRBJ2-1	-	-	CASSTQTRDSYNEQFF	TGTGCCAGCAGCACACAGACTCGGGACTCCTACAATGAGCAGTTCTTC
TRBV12-3/TRBV12-4	TRBJ2-1	-	many	CASSYSSNEQFF	TGTGCCAGCAGTTACTCTTCCAATGAGCAGTTCTTC
TRBV3-1	TRBJ1-6	-	few	CASSQEWLNSGYNSPLHF	TGTGCCAGCAGCCAAGAGTGGTTGAATTCCGGCTATAATTCACCCCTCCACTTT
TRBV28	TRBJ1-5	-	-	CASSFGQRNQPQHF	TGTGCCAGCAGTTTCGGGCAGCGCAATCAGCCCCAGCATTTT
TRBV3-1	TRBJ1-1	-	-	CASSQDRTEAFF	TGTGCCAGCAGCCAAGATCGGACTGAAGCTTTCTTT
TRBV4-2	TRBJ1-6	-	many	CASSQGGGFDSPLHF	TGTGCCAGCAGCCAAGGGGGGGGATTCGATTCACCCCTCCACTTT
TRBV11-2	TRBJ2-7	-	-	CASSHGIRSYEQYF	TGTGCCAGCAGCCACGGTATTCGCTCCTACGAGCAGTACTTC
TRBV30	TRBJ2-7	TRBD1	-	CAWSGWDRAYEQYF	TGTGCCTGGAGCGGATGGGACAGAGCCTACGAGCAGTACTTC
TRBV5-5	TRBJ2-7	TRBD1	few	CASSWSTGGLSYEQYF	TGTGCCAGCAGCTGGAGCACAGGGGGCCTCTCCTACGAGCAGTACTTC
TRBV2	TRBJ2-1	TRBD2	few	CARTSGAYNEQFF	TGTGCCAGAACTAGCGGGGCCTACAATGAGCAGTTCTTC
TRBV27	TRBJ1-2	TRBD1	-	CASSFTGVYGYTF	TGTGCCAGCAGTTTCACAGGGGTCTATGGCTACACCTTC
TRBV28	TRBJ2-7	-	few	CASDQGGYEQYF	TGTGCCAGCGACCAAGGAGGGTACGAGCAGTACTTC
TRBV7-9	TRBJ2-1	-	few	CASRVPGVSDNEQFF	TGTGCCAGCAGGGTTCCAGGGGTATCAGACAATGAGCAGTTCTTC
TRBV6-1	TRBJ2-5	TRBD1	-	CASRQTRGLQETQYF	TGTGCCAGCAGGCAAACCAGGGGGCTCCAAGAGACCCAGTACTTC
TRBV27	TRBJ2-2	TRBD1	-	CASSTGTGANWNTGELFF	TGTGCCAGCAGTACCGGGACAGGGGCAAATTGGAACACCGGGGAGCTGTTTTTT
TRBV6-5	TRBJ1-4	-	-	CASSYSTGGDNEKLFF	TGTGCCAGCAGTTACTCAACGGGGGGGGATAATGAAAAACTGTTTTTT
TRBV4-3	TRBJ2-1	TRBD2	many	CASSQDTGTSFYNEQFF	TGCGCCAGCAGCCAAGATACGGGGACTAGCTTCTACAATGAGCAGTTCTTC
TRBV13	TRBJ1-1	-	few	CASSTRRDGNTEAFF	TGTGCCAGCAGCACCAGAAGGGACGGGAACACTGAAGCTTTCTTT
TRBV7-9	TRBJ2-7	TRBD1	-	CASSLGAGTGSSYEQYF	TGTGCCAGCAGCTTAGGGGCCGGGACAGGGAGCTCCTACGAGCAGTACTTC
TRBV10-3	TRBJ2-7	TRBD1	-	CAISDRTGVGYEQYF	TGTGCCATCAGTGACCGAACAGGGGTGGGCTACGAGCAGTACTTC
TRBV5-6	TRBJ1-2	-	-	CASSFEGDNYGYTF	TGTGCCAGCAGCTTTGAAGGGGATAACTATGGCTACACCTTC
TRBV5-1	TRBJ1-1	TRBD1	few	CASSLLTGEMNTEAFF	TGCGCCAGCAGCCTACTGACAGGGGAAATGAACACTGAAGCTTTCTTT
TRBV5-1	TRBJ2-5	TRBD1	many	CASSFIGQGAAETQYF	TGCGCCAGCAGCTTTATTGGACAGGGCGCCGCGGAGACCCAGTACTTC
TRBV20-1	TRBJ2-3	TRBD1	-	CSASGQGWTDTQYF	TGCAGTGCCAGCGGACAGGGCTGGACAGATACGCAGTATTTT
TRBV4-1	TRBJ1-2	-	-	CASSQEVRPNYGYTF	TGCGCCAGCAGCCAGGAGGTTAGACCCAACTATGGCTACACCTTC
TRBV5-6	TRBJ1-2	-	-	CASSLAADGYTF	TGTGCCAGCAGCTTGGCTGCAGATGGCTACACCTTC
TRBV4-1	TRBJ2-3	TRBD2	-	CASSQESLSGGADTQYF	TGCGCCAGCAGCCAAGAGAGCCTTAGCGGGGGGGCAGATACGCAGTATTTT
TRBV7-9	TRBJ1-2	-	few	CASSNRQGYTF	TGTGCCAGCAGTAACAGGCAAGGCTACACCTTC
TRBV11-2	TRBJ1-4	TRBD1	once	CASSFWTGEKLFF	TGTGCCAGCAGTTTCTGGACAGGTGAAAAACTGTTTTTT
TRBV6-1	TRBJ2-2	-	-	CASRSHRYTGELFF	TGTGCCAGCAGATCGCACCGGTACACCGGGGAGCTGTTTTTT
TRBV7-2	TRBJ2-5	-	few	CASSLYYGETQYF	TGTGCCAGCAGCTTATACTACGGGGAGACCCAGTACTTC
TRBV20-1	TRBJ2-7	TRBD1	many	CSARGGRGLEQYF	TGCAGTGCTAGAGGCGGCAGGGGGCTCGAGCAGTACTTC
TRBV5-5	TRBJ1-1	TRBD1	-	CASSAQGFARTEAFF	TGTGCCAGCAGCGCACAGGGGTTTGCGCGAACTGAAGCTTTCTTT
TRBV5-1	TRBJ2-2	-	-	CASSEDPISPINTGELFF	TGCGCCAGCAGCGAGGACCCGATATCGCCCATTAACACCGGGGAGCTGTTTTTT
TRBV29-1	TRBJ2-2	-	many	CSVDLSEKGGELFF	TGCAGCGTTGACCTCTCGGAGAAGGGGGGGGAGCTGTTTTTT
TRBV10-3	TRBJ2-1	-	few	CAISGRPEGEQFF	TGTGCCATCAGTGGAAGACCCGAAGGCGAGCAGTTCTTC
TRBV5-1	TRBJ2-6	-	-	CASSLTGGGRTGANVLTF	TGCGCCAGCAGCTTGACAGGGGGCGGGAGGACTGGGGCCAACGTCCTGACTTTC